This TCR beta chain was found in a study of Graves' ophthalmopathy and Graves' hyperthyroidism. General study findings and limits: Ophthalmopathy progression was predicted with approximately 68% sensitivity and approximately 72% specificity.

Hyperthyroidism patients were newly diagnosed, ill under 2 months, and aged 18 to 65 years. Diagnosis was based on clinical symptoms, serum thyroxine, TRAb, thyroid ultrasound and orbital computed tomography. Amplification of the TCR beta CDR3 regions used RNA transcripts (as template). Scientists carried out first-round RT-PCR using HTBI primers and then a second-round multiplex PCR. TCRdb re-analysed the multiplex PCR reads in MiXCR, keeping a single row per CDR3 protein. The sample holds some 350,000 distinct CDR3 sequences; about a sixth are singletons and the top ten take 2% to 3%. At least ten counts were recorded for this clonotype. Its antigen is not known. This CDR3 has 15 amino acids. Germline CDR1 reads LNHDA; CDR2 reads SQIVND (reference sequence). V dropped 6 bases and J dropped 1; count of bases not matched to a gene: 9.

The chain carries TRBV19 and TRBJ2-7; 7 bases map to TRBD2. This clonotype was obtained from an adult woman with stable Graves' hyperthyroidism. The sequencing input was peripheral blood. The CDR3 region has the DNA TGTGCCAGTAGCCTTCGGGGAGGGCAATCCTACGAGCAGTACTTC. This codes for CASSLRGGQSYEQYF.